A single sample is the source of the 6 T cell receptor beta chains below, sequenced in a study of patients and donors after allogeneic stem cell transplantation. Via MiXCR, TCRdb re-called the RT-PCR reads, giving one row per CDR3 protein. The data hold more than 850,000 distinct CDR3 sequences, with over 15% observed a single time. Sequenced sample: blood, either unsorted or a sorted T cell fraction (not recorded which). The source of these receptors is a human donor who was either an allogeneic HSCT recipient or a stem cell or donor lymphocyte infusion donor (not recorded which). It is not recorded whose cells these are; they may come from a transplant donor.

The CDR3 DNA is TGCAGTGCCCCAAAGGTCGGGGACGTCTCTGAAGCTTTCTTT. Translation: CSAPKVGDVSEAFF. The chain employs TRBV20-1 and TRBJ1-1, with D perhaps matching TRBD1 (5 bases). The CDR3 is 14 residues long. CDR1 and CDR2 (germline): DFQATT, SNEGSKA (reference sequence). V lost 6 bases and J 6 bases, leaving 20 bases between the germline ends.

The chain recombines TRBV10-3 with TRBJ2-5; D is undetermined. Germline CDR1 reads ENHRY; CDR2 reads SYGVKD. Trimming removed 0 bases from V and 5 bases from J, with 10 bases in between. CDR3 length: 14 amino acids. The DNA for the CDR3 is TGTGCCATCAGTGAGTCGAACGGGCGGGAGACCCAGTACTTC. It is translated as CAISESNGRETQYF.

This rearrangement joins TRBV29-1 to TRBJ1-5; possibly TRBD1 for D (5 bases). Germline-derived CDR1 and CDR2 are SQVTM and ANQGSEA. With 4 bases removed from V and 3 bases from J, the gap between germline ends came to 13 bases. This CDR3 comprises 14 residues. CDR3 protein: CSVVVEGYNQPQHF. The CDR3 DNA follows: TGCAGCGTTGTGGTGGAGGGGTACAATCAGCCCCAGCATTTT.

The rearrangement joins TRBV20-1 to TRBJ2-7; D gene unclear. The CDR3 consists of 16 residues. Trimming removed 0 bases from V and 2 bases from J, with 17 bases in between. Germline CDR1 and CDR2: DFQATT and SNEGSKA (reference sequence). The CDR3 bases are TGCAGTGCTAGAGATCGGGCAGGTTCAATCCCCTACGAGCAGTACTTC. This sequence encodes CSARDRAGSIPYEQYF.

Only a few counts were recorded for this clonotype. This chain connects TRBV12-3 or TRBV12-4 to TRBJ1-3, with D uncertain. The CDR3 has 13 amino acids. Trimming took 7 bases from V and 7 from J, leaving 14 bases between them. The CDR3 loop reads CASTLSWANTIYF. Written as DNA, the CDR3 is TGTGCCAGCACCCTCTCCTGGGCGAACACCATATATTTT.

This clonotype turned up a few times. This rearrangement joins TRBV2 to TRBJ2-1; TRBD2 aligns across 9 bases. Germline V gives CDR1 SNHLY, CDR2 FYNNEI. The ends lost 2 bases at V and 5 bases at J; junction bases unmatched: 4. The CDR3 sequence is 15 residues long. Here the CDR3 DNA reads TGTGCCAGCAGTGAAAGGCGGGGGGGACACAATGAGCAGTTCTTC. It translates to CASSERRGGHNEQFF.